This paragraph covers one TCR beta chain sequence. The sample originates from a study of blood T cell repertoires in COVID-19. Profiled with immunoSEQ multiplex PCR; TCRdb holds only in-frame clones, not every one. Among some 400,000 clones listed, around nine tenths were seen once. Germline V gene data show CDR1 as SGHRS and CDR2 as YFSETQ. V was trimmed by 3 bases and J by 5 bases, leaving 12 bases between them. This CDR3 has 14 amino acids. The genes are TRBV5-1 and TRBJ2-1; perhaps TRBD1 as D (6 bases). Sequencing was done on a sample of peripheral blood. The clonotype was recovered from a human donor in a cohort sampled during active COVID-19. Here the CDR3 reads CASSWADRNNEQFF. As DNA, the CDR3 is TGCGCCAGCAGCTGGGCGGACAGAAACAATGAGCAGTTCTTC.